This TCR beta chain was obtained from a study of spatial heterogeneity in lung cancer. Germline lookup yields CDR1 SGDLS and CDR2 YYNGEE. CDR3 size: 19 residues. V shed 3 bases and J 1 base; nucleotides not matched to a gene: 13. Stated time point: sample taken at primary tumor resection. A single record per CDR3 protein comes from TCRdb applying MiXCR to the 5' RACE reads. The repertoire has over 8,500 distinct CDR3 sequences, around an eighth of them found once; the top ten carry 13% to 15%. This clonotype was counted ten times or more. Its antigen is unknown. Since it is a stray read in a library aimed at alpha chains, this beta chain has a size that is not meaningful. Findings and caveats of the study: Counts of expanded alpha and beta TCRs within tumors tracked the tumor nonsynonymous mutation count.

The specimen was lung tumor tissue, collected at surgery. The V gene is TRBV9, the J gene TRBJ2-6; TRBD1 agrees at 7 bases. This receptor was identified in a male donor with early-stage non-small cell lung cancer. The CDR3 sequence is CASSDRQGGVESGANVLTF. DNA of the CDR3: TGTGCCAGCAGCGACCGACAGGGCGGTGTAGAATCTGGGGCCAACGTCCTGACTTTC.